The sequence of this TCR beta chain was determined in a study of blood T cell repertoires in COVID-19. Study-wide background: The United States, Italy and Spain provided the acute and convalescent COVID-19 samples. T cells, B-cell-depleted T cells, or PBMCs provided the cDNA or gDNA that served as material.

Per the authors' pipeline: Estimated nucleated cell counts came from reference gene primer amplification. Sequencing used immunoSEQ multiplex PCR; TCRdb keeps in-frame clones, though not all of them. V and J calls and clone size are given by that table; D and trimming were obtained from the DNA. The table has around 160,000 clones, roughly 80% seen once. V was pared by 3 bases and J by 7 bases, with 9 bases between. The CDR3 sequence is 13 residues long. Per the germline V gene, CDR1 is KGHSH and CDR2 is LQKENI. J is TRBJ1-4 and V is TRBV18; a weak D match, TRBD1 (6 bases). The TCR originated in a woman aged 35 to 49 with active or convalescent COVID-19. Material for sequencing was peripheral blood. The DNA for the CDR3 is TGTGCCAGCTCACCCACAGGGATTGAAAAACTGTTTTTT. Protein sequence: CASSPTGIEKLFF.